This T cell receptor (beta chain) originates from a study of blood T cell repertoires in COVID-19. Sequencing used immunoSEQ multiplex PCR; TCRdb keeps in-frame clones, though not all of them. There are over 85,000 clones in the sample; over 75% occur only once, and around 11% lies in the top ten. The CDR3 covers 18 residues. Germline loops: CDR1 SGHTA, CDR2 FQGTGA. Losses at the gene ends were 2 bases for V and 4 bases for J; bases not matched to a gene: 9. The chain recombines TRBV7-3 with TRBJ2-1, with TRBD2 matching over 12 bases. The sequenced material came from peripheral blood. This receptor was identified in a human donor in a cohort sampled during active COVID-19. Written as DNA, the CDR3 is TGTGCCAGCAGCTTACCGGATGGACTAGCGGGACCTTACAATGAGCAGTTCTTC. This encodes CASSLPDGLAGPYNEQFF.